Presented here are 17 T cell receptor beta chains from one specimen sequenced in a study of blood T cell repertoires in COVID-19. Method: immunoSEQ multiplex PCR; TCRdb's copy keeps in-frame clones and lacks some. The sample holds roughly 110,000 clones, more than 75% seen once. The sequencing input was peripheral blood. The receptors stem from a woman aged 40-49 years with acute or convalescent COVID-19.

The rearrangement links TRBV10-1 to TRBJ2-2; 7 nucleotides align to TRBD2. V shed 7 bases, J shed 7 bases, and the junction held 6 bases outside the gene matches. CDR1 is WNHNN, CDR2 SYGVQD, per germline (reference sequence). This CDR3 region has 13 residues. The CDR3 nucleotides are TGCGCCAGCATGGAGCGGGGCCGCGGGGAGCTGTTTTTT. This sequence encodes CASMERGRGELFF.

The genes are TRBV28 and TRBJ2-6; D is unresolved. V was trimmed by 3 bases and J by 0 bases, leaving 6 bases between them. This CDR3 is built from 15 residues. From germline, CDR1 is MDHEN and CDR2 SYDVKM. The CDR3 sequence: CASSFGGSGANVLTF. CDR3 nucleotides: TGTGCCAGCAGTTTTGGCGGCTCTGGGGCCAACGTCCTGACTTTC.

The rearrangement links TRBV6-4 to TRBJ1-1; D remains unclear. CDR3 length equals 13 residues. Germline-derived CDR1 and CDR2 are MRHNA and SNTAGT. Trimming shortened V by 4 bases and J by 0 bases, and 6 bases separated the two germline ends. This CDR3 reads CASSVNVNTEAFF. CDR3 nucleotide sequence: TGTGCCAGCAGTGTTAATGTGAACACTGAAGCTTTCTTT.

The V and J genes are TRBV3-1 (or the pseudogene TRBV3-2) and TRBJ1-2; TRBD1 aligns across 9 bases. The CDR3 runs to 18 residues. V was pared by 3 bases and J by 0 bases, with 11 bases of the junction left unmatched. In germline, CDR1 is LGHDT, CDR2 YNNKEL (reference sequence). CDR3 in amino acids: CASSHLGQGRPTNYGYTF. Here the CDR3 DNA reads TGTGCCAGCAGCCACCTAGGACAGGGGAGACCTACTAACTATGGCTACACCTTC.

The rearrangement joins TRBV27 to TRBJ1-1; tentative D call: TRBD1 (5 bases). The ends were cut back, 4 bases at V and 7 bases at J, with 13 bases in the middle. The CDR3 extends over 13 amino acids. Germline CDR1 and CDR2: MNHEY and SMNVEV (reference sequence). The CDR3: CASSYAGLGEAFF. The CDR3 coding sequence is TGTGCCAGCAGTTATGCAGGGCTAGGTGAAGCTTTCTTT.

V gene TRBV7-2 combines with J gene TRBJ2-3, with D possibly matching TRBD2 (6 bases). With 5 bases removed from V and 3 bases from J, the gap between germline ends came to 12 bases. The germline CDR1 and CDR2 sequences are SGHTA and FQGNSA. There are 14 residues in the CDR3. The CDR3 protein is CASSRDSSTDTQYF. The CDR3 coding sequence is TGTGCCAGCAGCCGGGACTCTTCGACAGATACGCAGTATTTT.

CDR3 nucleotides: TGTGCCAGTATCTCGAGACCGAGGACGGGGGGGGAGCTGTTTTTT. Amino acid sequence: CASISRPRTGGELFF. The chain employs TRBV19 and TRBJ2-2; TRBD2 is a possible D gene (5 bases). V dropped 7 bases and J dropped 8 bases, with 20 bases sitting between them. Looked up from germline, CDR1 is LNHDA and CDR2 is SQIVND (reference sequence). This CDR3 is 15 amino acids long. The variable domain in full, with the rest retrieved from reference TRBV19 and TRBJ2-2, is DGGITQSPKYLFRKEGQNVTLSCEQNLNHDAMYWYRQDPGQGLRLIYYSQIVNDFQKGDIAEGYSVSREKKESFPLTVTSAQKNPTAFYLCASISRPRTGGELFFGEGSRLTVL.

The CDR3: CASSQADSNTDTQYF. The CDR3 DNA is TGCGCCAGCAGCCAAGCCGACTCGAACACAGATACGCAGTATTTT. The genes are TRBV4-3 and TRBJ2-3; the D is unclear. The CDR3 spans 15 residues. V dropped 1 base and J dropped 2 bases, with 10 bases sitting between them. The germline gives CDR1 LGHNA, CDR2 YSLEER.

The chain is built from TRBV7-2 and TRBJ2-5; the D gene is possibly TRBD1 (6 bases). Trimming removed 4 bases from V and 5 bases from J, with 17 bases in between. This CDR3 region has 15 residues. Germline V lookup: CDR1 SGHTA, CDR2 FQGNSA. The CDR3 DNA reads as TGTGCCAGCAGCTCTGATTCGGGGCAGGGGGAGACCCAGTACTTC. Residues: CASSSDSGQGETQYF.

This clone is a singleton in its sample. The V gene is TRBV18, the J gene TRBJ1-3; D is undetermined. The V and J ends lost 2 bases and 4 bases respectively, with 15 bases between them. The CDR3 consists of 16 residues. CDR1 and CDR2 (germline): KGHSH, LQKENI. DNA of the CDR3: TGTGCCAGCTCACCAGCTCGCGGAAATTTAGGAAACACCATATATTTT. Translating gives CASSPARGNLGNTIYF.

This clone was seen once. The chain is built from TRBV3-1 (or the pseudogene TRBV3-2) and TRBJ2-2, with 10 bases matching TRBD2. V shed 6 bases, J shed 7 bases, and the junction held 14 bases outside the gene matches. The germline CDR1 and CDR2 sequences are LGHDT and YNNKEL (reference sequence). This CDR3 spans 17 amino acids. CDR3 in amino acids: CASRTTKRGGVNGELFF. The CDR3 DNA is TGTGCCAGCAGGACAACCAAGCGGGGGGGTGTTAACGGGGAGCTGTTTTTT.

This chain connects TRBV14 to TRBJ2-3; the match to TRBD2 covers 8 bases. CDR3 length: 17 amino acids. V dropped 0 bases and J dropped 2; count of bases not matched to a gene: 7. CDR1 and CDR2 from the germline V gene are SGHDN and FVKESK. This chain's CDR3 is CASSQDFAGGHTDTQYF. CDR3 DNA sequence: TGTGCCAGCAGCCAAGATTTCGCGGGGGGCCACACAGATACGCAGTATTTT.

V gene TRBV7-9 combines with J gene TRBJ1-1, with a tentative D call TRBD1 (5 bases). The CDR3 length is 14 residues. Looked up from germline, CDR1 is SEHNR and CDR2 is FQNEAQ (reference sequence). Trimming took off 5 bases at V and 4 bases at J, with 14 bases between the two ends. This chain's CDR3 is CASSGTAGGTEAFF. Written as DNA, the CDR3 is TGTGCCAGCAGCGGAACCGCCGGGGGCACTGAAGCTTTCTTT. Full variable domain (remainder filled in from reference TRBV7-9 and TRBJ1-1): DTGVSQNPRHKITKRGQNVTFRCDPISEHNRLYWYRQTLGQGPEFLTYFQNEAQLEKSRLLSDRFSAERPKGSFSTLEIQRTEQGDSAMYLCASSGTAGGTEAFFGQGTRLTVV.

The DNA for the CDR3 is TGTGCCAGCAGCTTCCCGGGACTAGCAATCGAGCAGTACTTC. Translated: CASSFPGLAIEQYF. The chain is built from TRBV7-2 and TRBJ2-7; 9 bases match TRBD2. The trim removed 3 bases at V and 6 bases at J, leaving 6 bases unmatched. This CDR3 has 14 residues. Germline-derived CDR1 and CDR2 are SGHTA and FQGNSA.

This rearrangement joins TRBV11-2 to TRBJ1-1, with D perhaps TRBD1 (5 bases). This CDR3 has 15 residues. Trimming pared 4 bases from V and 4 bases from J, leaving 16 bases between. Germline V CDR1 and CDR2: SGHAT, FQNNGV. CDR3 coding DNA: TGTGCCAGCAGCTCCCCCGGGGGGGGAGGCACTGAAGCTTTCTTT. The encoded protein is CASSSPGGGGTEAFF.

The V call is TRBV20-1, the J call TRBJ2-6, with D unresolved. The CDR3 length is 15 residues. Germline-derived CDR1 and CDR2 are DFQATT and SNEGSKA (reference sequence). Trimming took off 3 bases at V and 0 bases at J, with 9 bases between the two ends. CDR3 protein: CSASNSRSGANVLTF. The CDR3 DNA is TGCAGTGCTAGTAACAGTCGCTCTGGGGCCAACGTCCTGACTTTC.

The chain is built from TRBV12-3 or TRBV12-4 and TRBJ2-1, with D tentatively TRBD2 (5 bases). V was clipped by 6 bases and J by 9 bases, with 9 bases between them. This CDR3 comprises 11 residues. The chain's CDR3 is CASSLTIEQFF. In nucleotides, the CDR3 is TGTGCCAGCAGCCTGACTATTGAGCAGTTCTTC.